Following are 12 T cell receptor beta chains from one sample sequenced in a study of blood T cell repertoires in COVID-19. This table comes from immunoSEQ multiplex PCR, and its TCRdb copy is limited to in-frame clones, with some not included. Here the sample spans around 250,000 clones, around 87% being singletons. Input material: PBMCs or T cells enriched from blood (not recorded which). These receptors came from a woman aged 50 to 60 who had recovered from COVID-19.

The chain carries TRBV5-5 and TRBJ1-2; TRBD1 might be the D (5 bases). The germline gives CDR1 SGHKS, CDR2 YYEKEE (reference sequence). The CDR3 consists of 13 residues. V was cut by 0 bases and J by 6 bases, with 9 bases left in between. The CDR3 reads CASSLGQGDGYTF. The CDR3 DNA sequence: TGTGCCAGCAGCTTGGGTCAGGGCGATGGCTACACCTTC.

The chain links TRBV28 to TRBJ1-3, with D unclear. The CDR3 totals 13 residues. V lost 1 base and J 9 bases, leaving 10 bases between the germline ends. Germline V lookup: CDR1 MDHEN, CDR2 SYDVKM. The CDR3 nucleotides read TGTGCCAGCAGTTTATTGGAGGTCGGCACCATATATTTT. It translates to CASSLLEVGTIYF.

The table lists this clone with a few counts. At one of its ends the junction is not consistent with the germline gene, which may arise from a read error. V usage is TRBV20-1 and J usage is TRBJ1-2; possible D gene TRBD1, 6 bases. The CDR3 runs to 11 residues. Germline CDR1 DFQATT, CDR2 SNEGSKA (reference sequence). DNA for the CDR3: TGCAGCCCGAAGCTGGGGACACAATTTATGTTC. It is translated as CSPKLGTQFMF.

This sequence joins TRBV12-3 or TRBV12-4 and TRBJ2-1; D may be TRBD1 (6 bases). The CDR3 is made up of 13 amino acids. V was shortened by 5 bases and J by 2 bases, with 7 bases between the two germline ends. The CDR3 sequence: CASSGDTYNEQFF. The CDR3 DNA sequence: TGTGCCAGCAGTGGGGACACCTACAATGAGCAGTTCTTC.

The chain employs TRBV2 and TRBJ1-4, with 12 bases matching TRBD1. This CDR3 is 16 amino acids long. Germline values: CDR1 SNHLY, CDR2 FYNNEI. V lost 5 bases to trimming and J lost 9 bases; unmatched junction nucleotides: 10. The CDR3 DNA reads as TGTGCCAGCAGTATTAGCGCCGGGACAGGGGGCCAAAAACTGTTTTTT. This encodes CASSISAGTGGQKLFF.

This clone is a singleton in its sample. Other DNA sequences of this sample code for an identical CDR3. This chain links TRBV5-1 with TRBJ2-6, with D hard to call. Looked up from germline, CDR1 is SGHRS and CDR2 is YFSETQ. The V end lost 2 bases, the J end lost 4 bases, and 4 bases lay between the germline ends. The CDR3 extends over 13 amino acids. In nucleotides, the CDR3 is TGCGCCAGCAGCTTCACAGGGGCCAACGTCCTGACTTTC. Amino acid sequence: CASSFTGANVLTF.

This clone has a single count. The germline gene is not matched at one end of the junction; a read error may be the cause. This rearrangement joins TRBV7-7 to TRBJ2-2, with TRBD2 matching 12 bases. The CDR3 extends over 15 amino acids. The V gene's germline CDR1 is SSHAT and CDR2 FNYEAQ (reference sequence). CDR3 sequence: CASSAGTSGTGELFF. The CDR3 region has the DNA TGTGCTAGCAGCGCAGGGACTAGCGGGACCGGGGAGCTGTTTTTT.

The chain joins TRBV27 to TRBJ1-5; D remains unclear. CDR3 length: 13 residues. CDR1 and CDR2 from the germline V gene are MNHEY and SMNVEV (reference sequence). The V and J ends lost 2 bases and 5 bases respectively, with 7 bases between them. The CDR3 here is CASSLGRDQPQHF. CDR3 DNA: TGTGCCAGCAGTTTAGGGAGAGATCAGCCCCAGCATTTT.

This chain joins TRBV5-1 and TRBJ2-3, with a tentative D call TRBD2 (5 bases). Looked up from germline, CDR1 is SGHRS and CDR2 is YFSETQ. V shed 4 bases and J shed 4 bases, with 10 bases lying between them. This CDR3 is 13 amino acids long. The CDR3 reads CASSTARADTQYF. Here the CDR3 DNA reads TGCGCCAGCAGCACCGCGCGGGCAGATACGCAGTATTTT.

The chain recombines TRBV7-2 with TRBJ2-2; 10 nucleotides line up with TRBD2. The germline CDR1 and CDR2 sequences are SGHTA and FQGNSA. This CDR3 contains 16 residues. Unmatched junction bases numbered 3, after V lost 0 bases and J lost 5 bases. DNA for the CDR3: TGTGCCAGCAGCTTAGCGGTAGCGGGAGGTACCGGGGAGCTGTTTTTT. Its translation: CASSLAVAGGTGELFF.

The chain is built from TRBV18 and TRBJ1-2; no clear D. The V and J ends lost 0 bases and 4 bases respectively, with 9 bases between them. Germline CDR1 is KGHSH and CDR2 is LQKENI. The CDR3 has 14 amino acids. This chain's CDR3 is CASSPPAAIYGYTF. As DNA, the CDR3 is TGTGCCAGCTCACCACCGGCAGCGATCTATGGCTACACCTTC.

The chain couples TRBV20-1 to TRBJ1-2; D call uncertain. Deletions cut 5 bases from V and 8 bases from J, with 12 bases between. Looked up from germline, CDR1 is DFQATT and CDR2 is SNEGSKA (reference sequence). This CDR3 is built from 11 residues. CDR3 sequence: CSAPGLGGYTF. The CDR3 nucleotides read TGCAGTGCTCCTGGACTAGGGGGCTACACCTTC.